This T cell receptor beta chain was profiled in a study of blood T cell repertoires in COVID-19. In terms of age and location, participants ranged from roughly 18 to 95 years and lived in about 25 US areas. The protocol was immunoSEQ multiplex PCR, while the TCRdb copy is restricted to in-frame clones and leaves out a portion. In the table there are some 270,000 clones, 85% to 90% of which are singletons. The germline V and J ends were trimmed by 3 bases and 8 bases, with 21 bases remaining between them. The CDR3 runs 16 residues. Looked up from germline, CDR1 is SGDLS and CDR2 is YYNGEE. This sequence joins TRBV9 and TRBJ2-1; D perhaps matches TRBD2 (7 bases). This TCR was recovered from a woman aged 55-70 years who had recovered from COVID-19. Sequences were obtained from PBMCs or T cells enriched from blood (not recorded which). The CDR3 nucleotides read TGTGCCAGCAGCGCCGATTATGGACAGAGCGGGGATGAGCAGTTCTTC. Residues: CASSADYGQSGDEQFF.